This T cell receptor beta chain was sequenced in a study of regulatory T cells in long-lasting Graves disease. Across the whole study: By definition, persistent Graves' disease involved antithyroid drugs for over 5 years alongside positive TSH receptor antibodies. Study-wide findings and caveats: TCR diversity was lower in persistent Graves' patients (versus newly diagnosed ones). Patients with persistent disease showed a bias toward TRBV28, TRBJ1-2 and TRBJ2-5.

The time point is: persistent/refractory GD, antithyroid drugs over 5 years with positive TRAb. The TCR library used RNA extracted from PBMCs. Construction of TCR beta libraries relied on iRepertoire HTBI primers and on Arm-PCR targeting CDR3 regions. TCRdb re-derived calls from the multiplex PCR reads in MiXCR, one entry per CDR3 protein. Found here are more than 350,000 distinct CDR3 sequences, about 21% of them singletons; the top ten hold roughly an eighth. Trimming removed 6 bases from V and 4 bases from J; junction bases left unmatched: 5. Germline CDR1 SNHLY, CDR2 FYNNEI. This CDR3 comprises 14 residues. This clonotype was observed many times. Its antigen is as yet unknown.

V and J are TRBV2 and TRBJ2-3, with 9 bases fitting TRBD1. Here the sequenced sample was peripheral blood mononuclear cells (PBMCs), taken when the disease was refractory, from a patient treated with antithyroid drugs. The sequence derives from a female donor with Graves disease. Written as DNA, the CDR3 is TGTGCCAGCAGACACAGGGGGCAAGCAGATACGCAGTATTTT. Its translation: CASRHRGQADTQYF.